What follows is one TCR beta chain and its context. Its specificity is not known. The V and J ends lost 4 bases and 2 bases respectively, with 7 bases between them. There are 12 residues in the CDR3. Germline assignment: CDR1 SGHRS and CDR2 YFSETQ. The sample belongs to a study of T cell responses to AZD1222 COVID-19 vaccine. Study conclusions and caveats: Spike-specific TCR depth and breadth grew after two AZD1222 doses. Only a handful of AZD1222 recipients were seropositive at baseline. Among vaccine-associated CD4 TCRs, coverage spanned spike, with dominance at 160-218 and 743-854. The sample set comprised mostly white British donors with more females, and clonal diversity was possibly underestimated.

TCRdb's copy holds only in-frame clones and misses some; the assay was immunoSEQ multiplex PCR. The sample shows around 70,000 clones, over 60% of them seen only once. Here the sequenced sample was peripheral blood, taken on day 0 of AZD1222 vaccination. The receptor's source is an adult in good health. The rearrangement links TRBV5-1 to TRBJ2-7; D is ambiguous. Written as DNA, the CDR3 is TGCGCCAGCAGCCCGAATACCTACGAGCAGTACTTC. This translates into CASSPNTYEQYF.